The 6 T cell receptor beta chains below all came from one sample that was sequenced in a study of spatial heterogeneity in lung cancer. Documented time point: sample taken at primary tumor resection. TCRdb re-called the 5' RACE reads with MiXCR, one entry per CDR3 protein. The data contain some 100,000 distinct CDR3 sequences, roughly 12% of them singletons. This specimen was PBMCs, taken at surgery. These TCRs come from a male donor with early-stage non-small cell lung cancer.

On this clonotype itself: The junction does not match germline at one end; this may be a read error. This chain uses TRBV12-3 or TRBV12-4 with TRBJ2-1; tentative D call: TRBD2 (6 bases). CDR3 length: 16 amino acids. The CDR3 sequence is CASSFASTRPYSEQFF. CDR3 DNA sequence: TGTGCCAGCAGTTTCGCTTCGACTAGACCCTACAGTGAGCAGTTCTTC.

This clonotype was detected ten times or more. The CDR3 DNA sequence: TGCAGCCTTACCGCAGGGGTACGGGCTGAGCAGTTCTTC. It specifies CSLTAGVRAEQFF. This chain links TRBV20-1 with TRBJ2-1; D possibly corresponds to TRBD1 (6 bases). Germline V gene lookup returns CDR1 DFQATT and CDR2 SNEGSKA (reference sequence). The CDR3 length is 13 residues.

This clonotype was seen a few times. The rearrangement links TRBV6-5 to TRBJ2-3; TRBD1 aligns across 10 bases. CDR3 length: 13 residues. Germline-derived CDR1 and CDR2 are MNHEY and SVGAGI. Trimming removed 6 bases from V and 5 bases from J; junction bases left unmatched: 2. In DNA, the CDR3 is TGTGCCAGCAGAGGGACAGGGGTAGATACGCAGTATTTT. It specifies CASRGTGVDTQYF.

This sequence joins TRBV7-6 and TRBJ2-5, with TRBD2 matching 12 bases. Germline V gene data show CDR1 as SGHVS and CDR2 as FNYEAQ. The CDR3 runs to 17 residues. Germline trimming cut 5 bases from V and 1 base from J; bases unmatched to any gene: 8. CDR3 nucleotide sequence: TGTGCCAGCAGCACCCGACTAGCGGGGGTAACCCAAGAGACCCAGTACTTC. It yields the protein CASSTRLAGVTQETQYF.

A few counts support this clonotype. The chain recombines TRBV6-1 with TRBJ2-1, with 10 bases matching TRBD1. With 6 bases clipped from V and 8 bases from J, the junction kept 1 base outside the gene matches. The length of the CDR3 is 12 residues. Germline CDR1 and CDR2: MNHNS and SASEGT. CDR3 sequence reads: CASRGTGDEQFF. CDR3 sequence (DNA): TGTGCCAGCAGGGGGACAGGGGATGAGCAGTTCTTC.

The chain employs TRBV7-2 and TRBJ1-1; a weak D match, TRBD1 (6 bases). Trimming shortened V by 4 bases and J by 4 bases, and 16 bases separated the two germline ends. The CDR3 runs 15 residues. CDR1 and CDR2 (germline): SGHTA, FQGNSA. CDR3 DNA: TGTGCCAGCAGCTCATTGGTGGGGGCGGGCACTGAAGCTTTCTTT. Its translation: CASSSLVGAGTEAFF.